These 3 T cell receptor beta chains were sequenced from one sample in a study of blood T cell repertoires in COVID-19 (dated by TCRdb to the early 2020s). The library was prepared using the immunoSEQ multiplex PCR assay. The source is immuneACCESS, and TCRdb retained only in-frame sequences with V and J called. Part of the clones is not carried over; for the studies checked, unresolved V genes explain less than half of this, and the remainder is unexplained. This sample lists roughly 130,000 clones; more than 75% were detected once. Less than 5% of the sample is held by the ten biggest clonotypes. The sequencing sample was made of peripheral blood. The receptors originated from a man aged 60-69 years with COVID-19, enrolled during active disease.

The chain recombines TRBV6-6 with TRBJ2-7; 7 bases are a match to TRBD2. The CDR3 has 15 residues. Unmatched junction bases numbered 9, after V lost 4 bases and J lost 3 bases. Germline loops: CDR1 MNHNY, CDR2 SVGAGI (reference sequence). CDR3 bases: TGTGCCAGCAGTTCCCCGGGGGGTAGGGGCTACGAGCAGTACTTC. This sequence encodes CASSSPGGRGYEQYF.

The chain couples TRBV3-1 (or the pseudogene TRBV3-2) to TRBJ2-3; 8 nucleotides line up with TRBD1. V lost 3 bases to trimming and J lost 6 bases; unmatched junction nucleotides: 11. CDR1 and CDR2 from the germline V gene are LGHDT and YNNKEL (reference sequence). This CDR3 has 16 residues. The CDR3 spells CASSQARTGSGDTQYF. The CDR3 region has the DNA TGTGCCAGCAGCCAGGCCCGGACAGGGTCGGGGGATACGCAGTATTTT.

This chain joins TRBV5-5 and TRBJ1-1, with D hard to call. This CDR3 comprises 15 residues. Germline lookup yields CDR1 SGHKS and CDR2 YYEKEE (reference sequence). Trimming took 0 bases from V and 0 from J, leaving 9 bases between them. The CDR3: CASSLGGNMNTEAFF. The CDR3 nucleotides read TGTGCCAGCAGCTTGGGAGGTAACATGAACACTGAAGCTTTCTTT.